A selection of T cell receptor beta chains follows, all from one sample in a study of long-term antiretroviral therapy in people with HIV. Produced via immunoSEQ multiplex PCR; TCRdb's table is partial and in-frame only. Among about 16,000 clones, approximately 80% were seen once, and the ten largest hold less than 15%. The specimen comprised unsorted PBMCs, sampled about 3.2 years after starting antiretroviral therapy. These receptors were collected from a middle-aged woman with HIV. Both conserved end residues are part of each CDR3. Fields, in order: CDR3 DNA, CDR3 protein, D gene, J gene, clone size, V gene. D genes are given only for firm matches. Size values are once, few and many counts, or a class for expanded clones, and some rows have none.

TGTGCCAGCAGCCGAGGGACAGCATATGGCTACACCTTC,CASSRGTAYGYTF,TRBD1,TRBJ1-2,.,TRBV6-5
TGTGCCAGCAGCTTGGGTGGGGACAGGGTAGGGCAGGAGACCCAGTACTTC,CASSLGGDRVGQETQYF,TRBD1,TRBJ2-5,few,TRBV5-4
TGTGCCAGCAGTGAATATGCCGGCGGGGGGGACTATGGCTACACCTTC,CASSEYAGGGDYGYTF,.,TRBJ1-2,.,TRBV25-1
TGCGCCAGCAAAGGGACTAACACAGATACGCAGTATTTT,CASKGTNTDTQYF,TRBD2,TRBJ2-3,.,TRBV5-1
TGTGCCAGCAGCCTCCAGGATCCGAGCTCTGGAAACACCATATATTTT,CASSLQDPSSGNTIYF,.,TRBJ1-3,.,TRBV5-5
TGTGCCAGCAGCTTCGGACTAGCGGGGGCGGAGACCCAGTACTTC,CASSFGLAGAETQYF,TRBD2,TRBJ2-5,.,TRBV7-8
TGCGCCAGCAGAGGACAGGGGATTTACGACTATGGCTACACCTTC,CASRGQGIYDYGYTF,TRBD1,TRBJ1-2,.,TRBV10-2
TGTGCCAGCAGTGAACCACCTAATGAGCAGTTCTTC,CASSEPPNEQFF,.,TRBJ2-1,.,TRBV25-1
TGTGCCAGCAGGAACCGACCCCAGGGTGAGGAAAAACTGTTTTTT,CASRNRPQGEEKLFF,.,TRBJ1-4,.,TRBV6-5
TGTGCCAGCAGCTTAGTGCAGGGGGCCTACAATGAGCAGTTCTTC,CASSLVQGAYNEQFF,TRBD1,TRBJ2-1,.,TRBV7-8
TGTGCCTGGAAGACGGGTTCAGGGTTGGACGAAAAACTGTTTTTT,CAWKTGSGLDEKLFF,.,TRBJ1-4,.,TRBV30
TGTGCCAGCAGCGAGGGGGGACTAGCGGGCACCGGGGAGCTGTTTTTT,CASSEGGLAGTGELFF,TRBD2,TRBJ2-2,.,TRBV7-2
TGTGCCAGCAGCCCCCGGGACAGGGACTATGGCTACACCTTC,CASSPRDRDYGYTF,TRBD1,TRBJ1-2,.,TRBV7-9
TGTGCCTGGAGTGTTTTTGGCGGGGGACCTTACTACAATGAGCAGTTCTTC,CAWSVFGGGPYYNEQFF,TRBD2,TRBJ2-1,.,TRBV30
TGTGCCAGCAGTCCCCCGGGGGGGCGGCAGCCCCAGCATTTT,CASSPPGGRQPQHF,.,TRBJ1-5,.,TRBV27
TGTGCCTGGACCGGGACGGAGAATCAGCCCCAGCATTTT,CAWTGTENQPQHF,.,TRBJ1-5,.,TRBV30
TGCGCCAGCAGCCCGGGACAGGGGGTCTATAATTCACCCCTCCACTTT,CASSPGQGVYNSPLHF,TRBD1,TRBJ1-6,.,TRBV4-3
TGTGCCAGCAGCCGACAGATTGGAGGGGGAGAAGCTTTCTTT,CASSRQIGGGEAFF,.,TRBJ1-1,.,TRBV5-8
TGTGCCAGCAGCGTGAGAGACAGGGGAAACACCATATATTTT,CASSVRDRGNTIYF,.,TRBJ1-3,few,TRBV5-4
TGTGCCAGCAGCCTGAGACAGGGTTCCTCCGGGGGCGAGCAGTACTTC,CASSLRQGSSGGEQYF,.,TRBJ2-7,.,TRBV7-9
TGTGCCAGCAGCTTAGGGTGGGCTGAAAAACTGTTTTTT,CASSLGWAEKLFF,.,TRBJ1-4,.,TRBV7-2
TGTGCCATCAGTGAGTCAATGGCAGGAGCGAACAATGAGCAGTTCTTC,CAISESMAGANNEQFF,.,TRBJ2-1,.,TRBV10-3